This TCR beta chain is drawn from a study of cytomegalovirus exposure and HLA in healthy donors. Both 60 Vbeta primers and 13 Jbeta primers went into the PCR. Produced via immunoSEQ multiplex PCR; TCRdb's table is partial and in-frame only. The repertoire holds over 130,000 clones, nearly 90% seen once, with 0.51% in the top ten. The CDR3 length is 12 residues. The V end was cut by 0 bases, the J end by 3 bases, with 3 bases between. Looked up from germline, CDR1 is SGHDT and CDR2 is YYEEEE. Points on this clone: Its target is unknown.

Whole-study results and caveats: Within an earlier analysis, most TCR beta V segments proved productive either about 90% or about 30% of the time. Apart from CMV serostatus, no immune exposure information was available.

The study sampled nominally healthy donors, though unrecorded immune exposures were likely. V gene TRBV5-6 combines with J gene TRBJ1-1; no definite D call. The clonotype originates from a woman between 40 and 55 years old in good health and CMV-seronegative. Sequences were obtained from PBMCs. CDR3 sequence: CASSLVDTEAFF. CDR3 coding DNA: TGTGCCAGCAGCTTGGTAGACACTGAAGCTTTCTTT.